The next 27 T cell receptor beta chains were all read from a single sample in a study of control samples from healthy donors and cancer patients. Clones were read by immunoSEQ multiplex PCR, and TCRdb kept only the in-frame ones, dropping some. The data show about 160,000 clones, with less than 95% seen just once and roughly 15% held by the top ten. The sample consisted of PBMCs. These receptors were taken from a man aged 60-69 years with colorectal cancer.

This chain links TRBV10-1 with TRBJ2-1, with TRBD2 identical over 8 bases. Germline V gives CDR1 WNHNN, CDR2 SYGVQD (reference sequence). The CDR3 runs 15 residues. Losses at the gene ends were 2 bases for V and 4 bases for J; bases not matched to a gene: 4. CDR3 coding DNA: TGCGCCAGCAGTGAGGGTAGCGGGGCGTACAATGAGCAGTTCTTC. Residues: CASSEGSGAYNEQFF.

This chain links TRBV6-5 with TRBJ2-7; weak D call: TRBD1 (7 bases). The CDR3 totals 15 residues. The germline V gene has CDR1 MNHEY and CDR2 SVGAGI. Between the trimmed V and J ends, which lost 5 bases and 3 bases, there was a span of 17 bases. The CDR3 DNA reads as TGTGCCAGCAGTCCCAGGGGGGTAAGAGTCTACGAGCAGTACTTC. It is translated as CASSPRGVRVYEQYF.

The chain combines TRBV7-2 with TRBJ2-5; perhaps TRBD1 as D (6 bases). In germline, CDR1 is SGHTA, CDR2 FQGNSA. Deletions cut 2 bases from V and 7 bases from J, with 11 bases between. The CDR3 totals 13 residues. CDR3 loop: CASSLRGLRTQYF. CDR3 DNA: TGTGCCAGCAGCTTAAGGGGGTTGAGGACCCAGTACTTC.

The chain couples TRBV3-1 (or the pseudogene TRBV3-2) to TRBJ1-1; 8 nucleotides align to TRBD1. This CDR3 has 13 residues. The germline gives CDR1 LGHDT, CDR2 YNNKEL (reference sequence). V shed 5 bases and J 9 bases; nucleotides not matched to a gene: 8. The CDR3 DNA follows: TGTGCCAGCAGCTCCGGGACAGGTGGCCAAGCTTTCTTT. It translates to CASSSGTGGQAFF.

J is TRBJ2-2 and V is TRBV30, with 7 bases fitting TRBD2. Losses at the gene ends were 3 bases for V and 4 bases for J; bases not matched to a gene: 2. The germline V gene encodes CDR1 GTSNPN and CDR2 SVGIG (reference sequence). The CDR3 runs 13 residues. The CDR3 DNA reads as TGTGCCTGGAGACTAGCGCCCACCGGGGAGCTGTTTTTT. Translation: CAWRLAPTGELFF.

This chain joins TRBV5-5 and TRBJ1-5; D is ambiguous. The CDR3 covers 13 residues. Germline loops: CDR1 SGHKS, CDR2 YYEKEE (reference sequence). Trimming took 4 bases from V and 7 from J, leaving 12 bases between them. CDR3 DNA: TGTGCCAGCAGCCCCTGGGAAAGACAGCCCCAGCATTTT. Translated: CASSPWERQPQHF.

The CDR3 DNA reads as TGTGCCAGCAGCCCCCGGACAGGCGCTTGGGCAGATACGCAGTATTTT. Protein product: CASSPRTGAWADTQYF. The chain recombines TRBV7-2 with TRBJ2-3; 7 nucleotides line up with TRBD1. Losses at the gene ends were 5 bases for V and 4 bases for J; bases not matched to a gene: 12. Germline CDR1 and CDR2: SGHTA and FQGNSA. The CDR3 has 16 residues.

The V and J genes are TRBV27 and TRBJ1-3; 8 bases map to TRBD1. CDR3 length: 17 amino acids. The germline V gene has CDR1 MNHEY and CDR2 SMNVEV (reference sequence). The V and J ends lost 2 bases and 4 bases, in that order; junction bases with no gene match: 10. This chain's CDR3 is CASSLVAGQGAGNTIYF. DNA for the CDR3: TGTGCCAGCAGTTTAGTTGCCGGACAGGGAGCCGGAAACACCATATATTTT.

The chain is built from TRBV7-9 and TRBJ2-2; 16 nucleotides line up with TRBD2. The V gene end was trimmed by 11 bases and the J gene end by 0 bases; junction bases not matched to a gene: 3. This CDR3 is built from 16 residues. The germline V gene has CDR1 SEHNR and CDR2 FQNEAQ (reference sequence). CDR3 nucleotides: TGTGCCGCCGGGACTAGCGGGGGGGCGAACACCGGGGAGCTGTTTTTT. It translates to CAAGTSGGANTGELFF.

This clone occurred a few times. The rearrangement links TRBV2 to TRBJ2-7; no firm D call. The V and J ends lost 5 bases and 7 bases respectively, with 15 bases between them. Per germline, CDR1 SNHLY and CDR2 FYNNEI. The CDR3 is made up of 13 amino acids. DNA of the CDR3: TGTGCCAGCAGTCTGTTGGTCGAACGGGAGCAGTACTTC. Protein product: CASSLLVEREQYF.

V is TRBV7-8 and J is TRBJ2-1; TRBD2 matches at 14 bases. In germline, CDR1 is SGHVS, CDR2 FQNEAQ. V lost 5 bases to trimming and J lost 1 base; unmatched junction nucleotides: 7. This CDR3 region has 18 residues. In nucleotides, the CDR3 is TGTGCCAGCAGCCTGGGACTAGCGGGGGCTGTGTCCTACAATGAGCAGTTCTTC. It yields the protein CASSLGLAGAVSYNEQFF.

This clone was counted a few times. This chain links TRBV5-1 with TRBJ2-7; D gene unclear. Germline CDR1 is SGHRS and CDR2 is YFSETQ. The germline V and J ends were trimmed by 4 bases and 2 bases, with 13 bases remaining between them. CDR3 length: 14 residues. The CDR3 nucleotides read TGCGCCAGCAGCCCCGAGGCAGAAGCCTACGAGCAGTACTTC. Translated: CASSPEAEAYEQYF.

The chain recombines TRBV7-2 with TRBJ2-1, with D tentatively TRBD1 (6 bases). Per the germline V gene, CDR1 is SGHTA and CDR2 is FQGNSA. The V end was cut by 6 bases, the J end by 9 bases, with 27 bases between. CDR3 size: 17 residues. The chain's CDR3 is CASSPQGSNRPEGEQFF. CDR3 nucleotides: TGTGCCAGCAGTCCACAGGGTTCGAATCGCCCGGAAGGTGAGCAGTTCTTC.

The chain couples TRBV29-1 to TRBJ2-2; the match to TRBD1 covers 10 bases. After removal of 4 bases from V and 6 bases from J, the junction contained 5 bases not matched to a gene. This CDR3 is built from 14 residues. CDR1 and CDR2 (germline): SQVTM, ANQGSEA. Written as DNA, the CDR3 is TGCAGCGTTGGAGGGACAGGGGATGCCGGGGAGCTGTTTTTT. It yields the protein CSVGGTGDAGELFF.

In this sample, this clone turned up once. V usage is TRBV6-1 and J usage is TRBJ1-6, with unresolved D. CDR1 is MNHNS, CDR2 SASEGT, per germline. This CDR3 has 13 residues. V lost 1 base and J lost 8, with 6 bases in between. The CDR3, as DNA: TGTGCCAGCAGTGAAGGGAATCATTCACCCCTCCACTTT. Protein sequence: CASSEGNHSPLHF.

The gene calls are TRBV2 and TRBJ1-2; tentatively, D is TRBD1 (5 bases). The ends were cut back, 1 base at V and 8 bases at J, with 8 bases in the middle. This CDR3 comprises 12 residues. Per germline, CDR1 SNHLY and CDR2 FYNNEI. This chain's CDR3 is CASSEVGAGYTF. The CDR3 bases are TGTGCCAGCAGTGAAGTCGGGGCAGGCTACACCTTC.

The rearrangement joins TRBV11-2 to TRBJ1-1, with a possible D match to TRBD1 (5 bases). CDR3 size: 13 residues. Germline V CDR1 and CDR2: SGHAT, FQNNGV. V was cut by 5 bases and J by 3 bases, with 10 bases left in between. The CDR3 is CASSPDRDTEAFF. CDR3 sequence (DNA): TGTGCCAGCAGCCCAGACAGAGACACTGAAGCTTTCTTT.

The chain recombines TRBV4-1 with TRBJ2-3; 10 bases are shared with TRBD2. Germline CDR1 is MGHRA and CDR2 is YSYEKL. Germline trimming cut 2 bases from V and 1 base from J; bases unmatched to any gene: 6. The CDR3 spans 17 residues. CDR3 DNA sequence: TGCGCCAGCAGCCAATCCCCTAGCGGGGGAGGCACAGATACGCAGTATTTT. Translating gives CASSQSPSGGGTDTQYF.

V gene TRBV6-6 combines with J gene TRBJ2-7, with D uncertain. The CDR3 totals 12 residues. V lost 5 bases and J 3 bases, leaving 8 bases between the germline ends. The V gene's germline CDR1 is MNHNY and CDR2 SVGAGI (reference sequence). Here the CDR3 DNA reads TGTGCCAGCAGTCCAGAAAACTACGAGCAGTACTTC. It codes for CASSPENYEQYF.

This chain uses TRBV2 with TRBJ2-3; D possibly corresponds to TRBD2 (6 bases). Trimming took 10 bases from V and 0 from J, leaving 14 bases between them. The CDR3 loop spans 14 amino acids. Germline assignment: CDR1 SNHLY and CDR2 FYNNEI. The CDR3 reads CATSTGTSTDTQYF. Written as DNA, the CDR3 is TGTGCCACATCCACGGGGACTAGCACAGATACGCAGTATTTT.

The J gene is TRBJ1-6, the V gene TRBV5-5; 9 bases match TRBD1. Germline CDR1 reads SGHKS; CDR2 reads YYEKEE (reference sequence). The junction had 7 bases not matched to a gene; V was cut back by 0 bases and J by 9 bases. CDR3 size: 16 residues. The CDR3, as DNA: TGTGCCAGCAGCTTGGGCCCCGACAGGGGGTCTTCACCCCTCCACTTT. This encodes CASSLGPDRGSSPLHF.

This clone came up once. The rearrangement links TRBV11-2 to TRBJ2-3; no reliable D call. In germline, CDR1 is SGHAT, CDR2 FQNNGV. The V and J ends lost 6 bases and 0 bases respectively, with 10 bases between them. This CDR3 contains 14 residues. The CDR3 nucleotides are TGTGCCAGCAGAAGACCCTCTAGCACAGATACGCAGTATTTT. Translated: CASRRPSSTDTQYF.

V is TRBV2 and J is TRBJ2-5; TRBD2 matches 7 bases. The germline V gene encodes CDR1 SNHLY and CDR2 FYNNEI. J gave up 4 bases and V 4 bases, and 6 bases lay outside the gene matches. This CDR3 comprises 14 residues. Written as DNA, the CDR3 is TGTGCCAGCAGTGGAGGGACTACCGCAGAGACCCAGTACTTC. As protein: CASSGGTTAETQYF. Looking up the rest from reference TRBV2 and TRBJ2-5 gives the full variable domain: EPEVTQTPSHQVTQMGQEVILRCVPISNHLYFYWYRQILGQKVEFLVSFYNNEISEKSEIFDDQFSVERPDGSNFTLKIRSTKLEDSAMYFCASSGGTTAETQYFGPGTRLLVL.

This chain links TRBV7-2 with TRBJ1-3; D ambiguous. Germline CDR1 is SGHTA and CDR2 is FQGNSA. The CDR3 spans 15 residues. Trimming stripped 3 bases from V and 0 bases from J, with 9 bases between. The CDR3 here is CASSLETSSGNTIYF. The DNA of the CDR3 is TGTGCCAGCAGCTTGGAGACCTCCTCTGGAAACACCATATATTTT. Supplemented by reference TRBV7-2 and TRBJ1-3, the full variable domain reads GAGVSQSPSNKVTEKGKDVELRCDPISGHTALYWYRQSLGQGLEFLIYFQGNSAPDKSGLPSDRFSAERTGGSVSTLTIQRTQQEDSAVYLCASSLETSSGNTIYFGEGSWLTVV.

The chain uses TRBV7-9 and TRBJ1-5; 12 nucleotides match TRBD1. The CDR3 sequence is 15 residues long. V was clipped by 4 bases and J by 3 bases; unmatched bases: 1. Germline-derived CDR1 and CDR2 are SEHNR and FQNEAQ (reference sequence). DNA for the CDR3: TGTGCCAGCAGCTCGGGACAGGGGGCCAATCAGCCCCAGCATTTT. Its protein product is CASSSGQGANQPQHF.

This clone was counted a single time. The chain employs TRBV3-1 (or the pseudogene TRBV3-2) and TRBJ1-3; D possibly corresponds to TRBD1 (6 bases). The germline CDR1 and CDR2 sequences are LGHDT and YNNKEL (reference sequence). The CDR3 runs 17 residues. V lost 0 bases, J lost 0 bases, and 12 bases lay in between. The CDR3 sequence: CASSQEGGPYSGNTIYF. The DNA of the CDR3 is TGTGCCAGCAGCCAAGAGGGGGGCCCTTACTCTGGAAACACCATATATTTT.

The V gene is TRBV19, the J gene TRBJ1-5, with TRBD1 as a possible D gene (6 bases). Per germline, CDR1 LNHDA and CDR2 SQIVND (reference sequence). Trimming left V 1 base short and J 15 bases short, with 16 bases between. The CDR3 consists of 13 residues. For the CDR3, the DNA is TGTGCCAGTAGTATAGCGCGAGGCAGGGGTAGGCATTTT. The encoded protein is CASSIARGRGRHF.